This TCR beta chain was identified in a study of blood T cell repertoires in COVID-19. Across the study: There were acute and convalescent COVID-19 samples, and they came from the United States, Italy and Spain. T cells, B-cell-depleted T cells, or PBMCs supplied cDNA or gDNA.

Germline CDR1 is MGHRA and CDR2 is YSYEKL. This CDR3 region has 15 residues. Trimming pared 0 bases from V and 1 base from J, leaving 7 bases between. Per the study methods: For nucleated cells, counts were estimated from reference gene primer amplification. The protocol was immunoSEQ multiplex PCR, while the TCRdb copy is restricted to in-frame clones and leaves out a portion. That table gives V, J and clone size, and the DNA gave D and trimming. In the table there are around 150,000 clones, approximately 90% of which are singletons. This sequence joins TRBV4-1 and TRBJ1-3; D remains unclear. The TCR originated in a woman aged 55-69 years with active or convalescent COVID-19. Sequencing was done on a sample of peripheral blood. The CDR3 DNA is TGCGCCAGCAGCCAAGATCCCCCGTCTGGAAACACCATATATTTT. Translated: CASSQDPPSGNTIYF.